Included here is one TCR beta chain sequence, with context. Its antigen is not identified. This specimen comes from a study of T cell responses to AZD1222 COVID-19 vaccine. Study-level points and caveats: The breadth and depth of Spike-specific TCRs increased once two AZD1222 doses had been given. Reportedly, nearly half the spike-specific TCRs target unmutated variant regions.

TCRdb's table, derived via immunoSEQ multiplex PCR, lists solely in-frame clones and lacks some. The sample has approximately 130,000 clones, 70% to 90% seen once. V lost 5 bases and J lost 6, with 8 bases in between. Looked up from germline, CDR1 is SGHNT and CDR2 is YYREEE (reference sequence). The CDR3 covers 12 residues. Investigators merged groups given second doses at roughly 4 or roughly 12 weeks. This sequence was found in an adult who received the AZD1222 COVID-19 vaccine. The rearrangement uses TRBV5-4 and TRBJ2-2, with a weak D call TRBD1 (6 bases). The sample in question was peripheral blood, obtained 28 days after the second AZD1222 dose. CDR3 protein: CASRTGPGELFF. The CDR3 DNA reads TGTGCCAGCAGAACAGGGCCCGGGGAGCTGTTTTTT.